Presented here are 30 T cell receptor beta chains from one specimen sequenced in a study of post-analysis software for immune sequencing data. Notes on the study in general: Higher frequency in patients than in controls was seen for five TRBV segments, with TRBV5-6, TRBV5-1 and TRBV20-1 among them.

Their antigens remain unidentified. The authors incorporated unique molecular identifiers into the TCR beta cDNA libraries. In TCRdb, the PCR reads were re-called with MiXCR into one record per CDR3 protein. Of hundreds of thousands of distinct CDR3 sequences listed, 39% are singletons. The sample consisted of blood. Source of these receptors: a girl aged 2-15 years with multiple sclerosis.

The chain links TRBV29-1 to TRBJ1-2; D is uncertain. The CDR3 runs to 12 residues. With 5 bases removed from V and 1 base from J, the gap between germline ends came to 8 bases. Per germline, CDR1 SQVTM and CDR2 ANQGSEA. CDR3 nucleotide sequence: TGCAGCGTTTGGGATATTAACTATGGCTACACCTTC. Amino acid sequence: CSVWDINYGYTF.

The sample holds a few counts of this clonotype. The rearrangement links TRBV28 to TRBJ2-5; D is unclear. CDR1 MDHEN and CDR2 SYDVKM come from the germline V gene. The CDR3 is 13 residues long. The ends were cut back, 7 bases at V and 5 bases at J, with 14 bases in the middle. CDR3 region: CASNGPPWETQYF. The CDR3 DNA sequence: TGTGCCAGCAACGGGCCCCCGTGGGAGACCCAGTACTTC.

This chain joins TRBV5-1 and TRBJ2-2, with a possible D match to TRBD1 (6 bases). Between the trimmed V and J ends, which lost 4 bases and 3 bases, there was a span of 16 bases. Germline V gene data show CDR1 as SGHRS and CDR2 as YFSETQ. The CDR3 runs 16 residues. CDR3 sequence reads: CASSPSRQAYTGELFF. As DNA, the CDR3 is TGCGCCAGCAGCCCCAGCCGACAGGCCTACACCGGGGAGCTGTTTTTT. The whole variable domain, filled in from reference TRBV5-1 and TRBJ2-2, reads KAGVTQTPRYLIKTRGQQVTLSCSPISGHRSVSWYQQTPGQGLQFLFEYFSETQRNKGNFPGRFSGRQFSNSRSEMNVSTLELGDSALYLCASSPSRQAYTGELFFGEGSRLTVL.

This clonotype was seen more than once but under ten times. The V and J genes are TRBV10-3 and TRBJ1-1, with 7 bases lining up with TRBD1. This CDR3 has 14 amino acids. Germline assignment: CDR1 ENHRY and CDR2 SYGVKD. Unmatched junction bases numbered 4, after V lost 3 bases and J lost 3 bases. CDR3 region: CAISDRGLDTEAFF. CDR3 nucleotides: TGTGCCATCAGTGATAGGGGGCTCGACACTGAAGCTTTCTTT.

This clonotype appeared a few times. The rearrangement links TRBV10-2 to TRBJ2-6, with D perhaps TRBD2 (6 bases). The CDR3 consists of 15 residues. In germline, CDR1 is WSHSY, CDR2 SAAADI. Trimming took 4 bases from V and 1 from J, leaving 8 bases between them. The CDR3 loop is CASSVGGSGANVLTF. The CDR3 nucleotides are TGCGCCAGCAGTGTCGGGGGTTCTGGGGCCAACGTCCTGACTTTC.

The J gene is TRBJ1-1, the V gene TRBV10-3; D gene ambiguous. The length of the CDR3 is 13 residues. V was pared by 6 bases and J by 0 bases, with 8 bases between. In germline, CDR1 is ENHRY, CDR2 SYGVKD. DNA of the CDR3: TGTGCCATCAGGGTGGGCATGAACACTGAAGCTTTCTTT. Translated: CAIRVGMNTEAFF.

The sample holds many counts of this clonotype. The CDR3, as DNA: TGTGCCAGCAGCTTAGCAAGGGATCAGCAGTTCTTC. Translating gives CASSLARDQQFF. V is TRBV7-9 and J is TRBJ2-1; D remains unclear. Trimming cost V 0 bases and J 11 bases, with 8 bases left between them. CDR1 is SEHNR, CDR2 FQNEAQ, per germline (reference sequence). This CDR3 contains 12 residues.

V gene TRBV12-3 or TRBV12-4 combines with J gene TRBJ2-1, with D perhaps given as TRBD1 or TRBD2 (5 bases each). The CDR3 is 15 amino acids. The V and J ends lost 6 bases and 9 bases respectively, with 21 bases between them. The CDR3 DNA sequence: TGTGCCAGCAGGGAACTAGGGGCGAGAGAGGGTGAGCAGTTCTTC. This gives the protein CASRELGAREGEQFF.

As for this clonotype: The germline gene is not matched at one end of the junction; a read error may be the cause. This chain joins TRBV7-2 and TRBJ2-2; tentatively, D is TRBD1 or TRBD2 (5 bases each). CDR1 is SGHTA, CDR2 FQGNSA, per germline. CDR3 length: 16 amino acids. The CDR3 region is CASSLAPAGNTGERFF. The CDR3 region has the DNA TGTGCCAGCAGCTTAGCCCCTGCAGGGAACACCGGGGAGCGGTTTTTT.

V usage is TRBV20-1 and J usage is TRBJ2-1, with a tentative D call TRBD2 (6 bases). V gave up 0 bases and J gave up 1 base, with 16 bases separating them. CDR1 DFQATT and CDR2 SNEGSKA come from the germline V gene (reference sequence). CDR3 length: 17 amino acids. The CDR3 spells CSAREGGWSPSYNEQFF. In DNA, the CDR3 is TGCAGTGCTAGAGAGGGGGGTTGGTCTCCGTCCTACAATGAGCAGTTCTTC.

The gene calls are TRBV9 and TRBJ2-7; 7 bases fit TRBD1. The CDR3 is 16 amino acids. Germline CDR1 is SGDLS and CDR2 is YYNGEE. V was pared by 0 bases and J by 5 bases, with 11 bases of the junction left unmatched. Written as DNA, the CDR3 is TGTGCCAGCAGCGTAGGCCGTGCGACAGGGAAGCACGAGCAGTACTTC. Encoded protein: CASSVGRATGKHEQYF. Filled out from reference TRBV9 and TRBJ2-7, the complete variable domain reads DSGVTQTPKHLITATGQRVTLRCSPRSGDLSVYWYQQSLDQGLQFLIQYYNGEERAKGNILERFSAQQFPDLHSELNLSSLELGDSALYFCASSVGRATGKHEQYFGPGTRLTVT.

Regarding this clonotype: This may come from a read error, since a much larger clone is one base off. The CDR3 DNA reads TGCAGCGTTGAAGCCCTTAGCGGGAGGAGCTCCCACGAGCAGTACTTC. Protein: CSVEALSGRSSHEQYF. The chain links TRBV29-1 to TRBJ2-7; 10 bases map to TRBD2. The V gene's germline CDR1 is SQVTM and CDR2 ANQGSEA. The CDR3 contains 16 residues.

This chain joins TRBV27 and TRBJ1-1; D is possibly TRBD1 (5 bases). Trimming took off 5 bases at V and 4 bases at J, with 14 bases between the two ends. Germline loops: CDR1 MNHEY, CDR2 SMNVEV (reference sequence). This CDR3 is built from 14 residues. Here the CDR3 reads CASSHALGGTEAFF. The CDR3 DNA is TGTGCCAGCAGTCACGCCTTGGGGGGCACTGAAGCTTTCTTT.

This clonotype appeared a few times. The V and J genes are TRBV5-1 and TRBJ2-6; unclear D gene. The CDR3 totals 15 residues. With 6 bases removed from V and 0 bases from J, the gap between germline ends came to 10 bases. Germline CDR1 and CDR2: SGHRS and YFSETQ. Here the CDR3 DNA reads TGCGCCAGCAATTTCGGGTACTCTGGGGCCAACGTCCTGACTTTC. Protein product: CASNFGYSGANVLTF.

The chain combines TRBV12-3 or TRBV12-4 with TRBJ1-2; D perhaps matches TRBD1 (6 bases). The CDR3 is 14 residues long. Trimming took off 3 bases at V and 4 bases at J, with 12 bases between the two ends. Here the CDR3 reads CASSFGTRTYGYTF. CDR3 nucleotides: TGTGCCAGCAGTTTCGGGACACGTACCTATGGCTACACCTTC.

The V call is TRBV7-3, the J call TRBJ2-3, with a weak D call TRBD2 (5 bases). The V end was cut by 0 bases, the J end by 13 bases, with 17 bases between. The CDR3 totals 14 residues. Germline CDR1 is SGHTA and CDR2 is FQGTGA. In DNA, the CDR3 is TGTGCCAGCAGCTTAACGGCTACGACGGGGATAAAGTATTTT. This codes for CASSLTATTGIKYF.

This chain joins TRBV7-2 and TRBJ1-5; possible D gene TRBD1, 5 bases. Germline V CDR1 and CDR2: SGHTA, FQGNSA. The CDR3 is 16 amino acids. Deletions cut 5 bases from V and 7 bases from J, with 21 bases between. The CDR3 nucleotides read TGTGCCAGCAGCCCGCTGGGGACCGGGACCAGGCAGCCCCAGCATTTT. It codes for CASSPLGTGTRQPQHF.

The J gene is TRBJ2-5, the V gene TRBV20-1, with 7 nucleotides matching TRBD2. CDR3 length: 15 residues. V shed 2 bases and J 2 bases; nucleotides not matched to a gene: 8. Germline values: CDR1 DFQATT, CDR2 SNEGSKA (reference sequence). Written as DNA, the CDR3 is TGCAGTGCTAGACGTGGGGGAGGGATTCAAGAGACCCAGTACTTC. This translates into CSARRGGGIQETQYF.

This clonotype has a handful of counts. The V call is TRBV7-9, the J call TRBJ2-3; D gene ambiguous. CDR1 and CDR2 from the germline V gene are SEHNR and FQNEAQ (reference sequence). Trimming pared 5 bases from V and 2 bases from J, leaving 14 bases between. This CDR3 has 15 residues. CDR3 nucleotide sequence: TGTGCCAGCAGCCCATTCACGGGCCACACAGATACGCAGTATTTT. This encodes CASSPFTGHTDTQYF.

The rearrangement uses TRBV7-2 and TRBJ2-3; 9 bases fit TRBD1. Germline V gene data show CDR1 as SGHTA and CDR2 as FQGNSA. The CDR3 length is 17 residues. V lost 5 bases, J lost 6 bases, and 15 bases stayed unmatched. Here the CDR3 DNA reads TGTGCCAGCAGCCGAAACACAGGGGGCGCGCGAAAGGATACGCAGTATTTT. It codes for CASSRNTGGARKDTQYF.

The chain employs TRBV4-3 and TRBJ2-7; possibly TRBD2 for D (5 bases). The germline CDR1 and CDR2 sequences are LGHNA and YSLEER. The CDR3 extends over 17 amino acids. V dropped 0 bases and J dropped 7 bases, with 22 bases sitting between them. The CDR3 nucleotides read TGCGCCAGCAGCCAAGATGCCGCTACTAGTGGTATAGATGAGCAGTACTTC. Translation gives CASSQDAATSGIDEQYF.

This sequence joins TRBV14 and TRBJ2-1, with TRBD2 matching over 10 bases. CDR1 is SGHDN and CDR2 is FVKESK in the germline V gene. Trimming cost V 4 bases and J 6 bases; bases outside gene matches: 9. The CDR3 length is 16 residues. Written as DNA, the CDR3 is TGTGCCAGCAGCCCCCCTCTAGCGGGAGTCTTCAATGAGCAGTTCTTC. It specifies CASSPPLAGVFNEQFF.

This clonotype was seen a few times. One junction end disagrees with the germline gene, perhaps due to a read error. This chain joins TRBV7-9 and TRBJ2-4; perhaps TRBD2 as D (6 bases). Germline loops: CDR1 SEHNR, CDR2 FQNEAQ (reference sequence). This CDR3 is built from 14 residues. The CDR3 region is CAGSFGGAKNIQYF. CDR3 DNA: TGTGCCGGCAGCTTCGGGGGAGCCAAAAACATTCAGTACTTC.

This chain joins TRBV2 and TRBJ2-6; D remains ambiguous. CDR1 and CDR2 from the germline V gene are SNHLY and FYNNEI. Deletions cut 1 base from V and 0 bases from J, with 10 bases between. The CDR3 is 17 residues long. The CDR3 here is CASSEDPPNSGANVLTF. The CDR3 region has the DNA TGTGCCAGCAGTGAAGACCCACCGAACTCTGGGGCCAACGTCCTGACTTTC.

The table lists this clonotype with a few counts. The genes are TRBV7-2 and TRBJ2-7; 7 bases line up with TRBD1. Unmatched junction bases numbered 4, after V lost 5 bases and J lost 3 bases. CDR3 length equals 13 residues. The V gene's germline CDR1 is SGHTA and CDR2 FQGNSA. CDR3 loop: CASSKSGGYEQYF. CDR3 nucleotides: TGTGCCAGCAGCAAATCAGGGGGCTACGAGCAGTACTTC.

The chain combines TRBV7-6 with TRBJ1-1, with D possibly being TRBD1 (5 bases). V was clipped by 0 bases and J by 4 bases, with 18 bases between them. This CDR3 is built from 17 residues. Germline lookup yields CDR1 SGHVS and CDR2 FNYEAQ. For the CDR3, the DNA is TGTGCCAGCAGCTTAGCGCTGGCAGGGAGGGTTAGCACTGAAGCTTTCTTT. Its protein is CASSLALAGRVSTEAFF.

The table lists this clonotype with many counts. This chain connects TRBV4-2 to TRBJ2-1, with TRBD2 identical over 11 bases. The germline V gene encodes CDR1 LGHNA and CDR2 YNFKEQ. The CDR3 extends over 18 amino acids. Losses at the gene ends were 4 bases for V and 3 bases for J; bases not matched to a gene: 11. CDR3 in DNA: TGTGCCAGCAGCCGAACACCACTAGCGGGGGAGGGCTACAATGAGCAGTTCTTC. Protein: CASSRTPLAGEGYNEQFF.

V usage is TRBV5-1 and J usage is TRBJ2-1, with D possibly called TRBD1 or TRBD2 (5 bases each). The CDR3 loop spans 16 amino acids. From germline, CDR1 is SGHRS and CDR2 YFSETQ. The V end was cut by 4 bases, the J end by 0 bases, with 14 bases between. Written as DNA, the CDR3 is TGCGCCAGCAGCGGGACCATACAGAGCTCCTACAATGAGCAGTTCTTC. Protein sequence: CASSGTIQSSYNEQFF.

The chain joins TRBV20-1 to TRBJ2-1; possibly TRBD2 for D (6 bases). In germline, CDR1 is DFQATT, CDR2 SNEGSKA (reference sequence). The germline V and J ends were trimmed by 2 bases and 2 bases, with 10 bases remaining between them. This CDR3 region has 14 residues. CDR3 region: CSARTRGTYNEQFF. In nucleotides, the CDR3 is TGCAGTGCTAGAACCCGGGGGACCTACAATGAGCAGTTCTTC.

The genes are TRBV20-1 and TRBJ2-5; 10 bases line up with TRBD2. V shed 3 bases and J 11 bases; nucleotides not matched to a gene: 12. CDR1 and CDR2 from the germline V gene are DFQATT and SNEGSKA (reference sequence). The CDR3 has 14 residues. The DNA of the CDR3 is TGCAGTGCTAGTCAGCGGGAGGGCTTAAATGAGCAGTACTTC. This sequence encodes CSASQREGLNEQYF.